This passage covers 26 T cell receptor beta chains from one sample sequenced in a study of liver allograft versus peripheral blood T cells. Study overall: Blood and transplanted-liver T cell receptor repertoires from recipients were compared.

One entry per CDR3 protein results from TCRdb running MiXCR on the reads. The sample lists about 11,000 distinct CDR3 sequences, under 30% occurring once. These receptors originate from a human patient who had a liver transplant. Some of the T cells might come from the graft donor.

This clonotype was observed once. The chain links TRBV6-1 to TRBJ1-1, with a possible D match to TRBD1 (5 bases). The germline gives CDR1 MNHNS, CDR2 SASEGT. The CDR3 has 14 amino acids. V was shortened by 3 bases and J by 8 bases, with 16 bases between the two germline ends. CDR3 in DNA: TGTGCCAGCAGTGACCGGGGCGCCGGGTGGGAAGCTTTCTTT. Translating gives CASSDRGAGWEAFF.

The CDR3 DNA is TGCAGCGTTGCCGAGTCTACAGATACGCAGTATTTT. This gives the protein CSVAESTDTQYF. The chain couples TRBV29-1 to TRBJ2-3; D is unresolved. V was shortened by 4 bases and J by 3 bases, with 8 bases between the two germline ends. The CDR3 runs 12 residues. Germline V gene sequence: CDR1 SQVTM, CDR2 ANQGSEA.

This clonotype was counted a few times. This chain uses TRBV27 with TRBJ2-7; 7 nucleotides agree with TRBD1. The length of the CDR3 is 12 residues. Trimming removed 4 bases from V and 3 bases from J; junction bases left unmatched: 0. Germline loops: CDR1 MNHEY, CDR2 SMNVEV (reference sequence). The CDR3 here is CASSSGGYEQYF. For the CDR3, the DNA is TGTGCCAGCAGTTCAGGGGGCTACGAGCAGTACTTC.

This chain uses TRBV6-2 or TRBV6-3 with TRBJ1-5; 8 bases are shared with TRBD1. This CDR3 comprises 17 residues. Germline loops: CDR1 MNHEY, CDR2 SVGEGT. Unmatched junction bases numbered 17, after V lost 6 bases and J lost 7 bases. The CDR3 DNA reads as TGTGCCAGCAGCCGAGGACAGGGTCTGCCAACTAGGCAGCCCCAGCATTTT. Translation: CASSRGQGLPTRQPQHF.

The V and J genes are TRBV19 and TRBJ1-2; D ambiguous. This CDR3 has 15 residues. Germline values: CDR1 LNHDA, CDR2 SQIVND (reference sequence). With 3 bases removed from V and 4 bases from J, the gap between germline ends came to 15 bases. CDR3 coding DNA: TGTGCCAGTAGTATTGAGGAGGGAGTAGTCTATGGCTACACCTTC. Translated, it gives CASSIEEGVVYGYTF.

For the CDR3, the DNA is TGTGCCAGTAGGGGACTAGCCGTAGCCGATAATGAGCAGTTCTTC. Its protein is CASRGLAVADNEQFF. This chain connects TRBV19 to TRBJ2-1, with 9 bases that match TRBD2. V was clipped by 6 bases and J by 7 bases; unmatched bases: 10. Germline V gene sequence: CDR1 LNHDA, CDR2 SQIVND (reference sequence). The CDR3 is made up of 15 amino acids.

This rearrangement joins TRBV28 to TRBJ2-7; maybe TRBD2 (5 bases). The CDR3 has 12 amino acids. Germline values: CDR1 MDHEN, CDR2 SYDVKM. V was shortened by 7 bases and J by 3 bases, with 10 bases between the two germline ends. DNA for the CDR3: TGTGCCAGCATGAGGGAAGTCTACGAGCAGTACTTC. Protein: CASMREVYEQYF.

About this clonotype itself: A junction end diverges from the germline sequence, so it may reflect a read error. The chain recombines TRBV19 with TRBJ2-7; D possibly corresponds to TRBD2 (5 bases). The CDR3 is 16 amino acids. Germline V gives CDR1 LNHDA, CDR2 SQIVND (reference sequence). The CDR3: CASSRESGYSSYEQYF. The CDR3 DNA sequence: TGTGCCAGTAGTCGAGAATCGGGGTATAGCTCCTACGAGCAGTATTTC.

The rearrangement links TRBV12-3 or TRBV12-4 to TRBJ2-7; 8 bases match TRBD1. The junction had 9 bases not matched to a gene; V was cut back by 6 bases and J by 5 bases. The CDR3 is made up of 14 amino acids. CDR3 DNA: TGTGCCAGCAGCAGGGGCCAGGGGGCTGACGAGCAGTACTTC. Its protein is CASSRGQGADEQYF.

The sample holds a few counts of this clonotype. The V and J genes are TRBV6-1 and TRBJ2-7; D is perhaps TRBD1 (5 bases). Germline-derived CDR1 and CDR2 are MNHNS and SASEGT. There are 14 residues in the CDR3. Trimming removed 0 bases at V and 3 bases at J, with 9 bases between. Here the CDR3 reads CASSEAGQVYEQYF. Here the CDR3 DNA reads TGTGCCAGCAGTGAAGCGGGGCAGGTCTACGAGCAGTACTTC.

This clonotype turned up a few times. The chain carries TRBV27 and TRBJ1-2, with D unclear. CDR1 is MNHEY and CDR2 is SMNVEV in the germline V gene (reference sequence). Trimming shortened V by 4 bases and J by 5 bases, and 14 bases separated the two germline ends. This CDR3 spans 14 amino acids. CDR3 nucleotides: TGTGCCAGCAGTTCGGGGTCCGGGAATTATGGCTACACCTTC. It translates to CASSSGSGNYGYTF.

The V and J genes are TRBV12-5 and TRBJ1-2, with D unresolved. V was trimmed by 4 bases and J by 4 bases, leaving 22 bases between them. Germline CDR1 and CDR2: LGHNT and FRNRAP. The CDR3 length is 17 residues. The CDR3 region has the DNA TGTGCTAGTGGTTCTCATCCCACAGCCTCCCTGAGCTATGGCTACACCTTC. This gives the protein CASGSHPTASLSYGYTF.

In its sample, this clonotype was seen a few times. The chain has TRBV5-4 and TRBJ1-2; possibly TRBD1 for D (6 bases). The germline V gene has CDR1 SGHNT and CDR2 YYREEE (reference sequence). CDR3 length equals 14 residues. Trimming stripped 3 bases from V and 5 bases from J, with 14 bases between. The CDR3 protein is CASSSGGEYYGYTF. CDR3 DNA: TGTGCCAGCAGCTCCGGGGGCGAGTATTATGGCTACACCTTC. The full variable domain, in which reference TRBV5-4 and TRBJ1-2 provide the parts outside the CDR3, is ETGVTQSPTHLIKTRGQQVTLRCSSQSGHNTVSWYQQALGQGPQFIFQYYREEENGRGNFPPRFSGLQFPNYSSELNVNALELDDSALYLCASSSGGEYYGYTFGSGTRLTVV.

For the CDR3, the DNA is TGTGCCAGCAGAGGGGGCTTGGGGGAAAAACTGTTTTTT. Translating it yields CASRGGLGEKLFF. The gene calls are TRBV7-2 and TRBJ1-4; TRBD1 matches at 7 bases. The CDR3 is made up of 13 amino acids. V lost 6 bases and J lost 8; bases outside the gene matches: 6. Germline CDR1 is SGHTA and CDR2 is FQGNSA. Drawing the rest from reference TRBV7-2 and TRBJ1-4, the complete variable domain is GAGVSQSPSNKVTEKGKDVELRCDPISGHTALYWYRQSLGQGLEFLIYFQGNSAPDKSGLPSDRFSAERTGGSVSTLTIQRTQQEDSAVYLCASRGGLGEKLFFGSGTQLSVL.

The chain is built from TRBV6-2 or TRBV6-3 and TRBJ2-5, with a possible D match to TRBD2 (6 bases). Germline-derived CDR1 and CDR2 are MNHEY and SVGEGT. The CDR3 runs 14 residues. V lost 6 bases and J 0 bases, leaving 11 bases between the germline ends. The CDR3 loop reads CASRPGGNQETQYF. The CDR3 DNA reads TGTGCCAGCAGGCCCGGAGGGAACCAAGAGACCCAGTACTTC.

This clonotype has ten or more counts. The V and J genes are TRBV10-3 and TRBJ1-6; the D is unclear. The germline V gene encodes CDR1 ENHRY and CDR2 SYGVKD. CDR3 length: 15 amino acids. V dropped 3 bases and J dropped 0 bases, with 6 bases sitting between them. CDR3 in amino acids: CAISDHRSYNSPLHF. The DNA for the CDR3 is TGTGCCATCAGTGATCATCGCTCCTATAATTCACCCCTCCACTTT.

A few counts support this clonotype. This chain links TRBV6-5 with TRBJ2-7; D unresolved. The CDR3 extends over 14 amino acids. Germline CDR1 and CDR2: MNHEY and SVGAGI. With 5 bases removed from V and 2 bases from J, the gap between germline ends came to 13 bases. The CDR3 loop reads CASSQHIVTYEQYF. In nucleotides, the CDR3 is TGTGCCAGCAGTCAACACATAGTTACCTACGAGCAGTACTTC.

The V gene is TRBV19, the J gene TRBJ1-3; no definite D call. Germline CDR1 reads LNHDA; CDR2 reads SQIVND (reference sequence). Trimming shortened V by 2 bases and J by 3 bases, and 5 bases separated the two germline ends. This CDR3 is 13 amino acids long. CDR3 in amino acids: CASSIRGGNTIYF. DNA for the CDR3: TGTGCCAGTAGTATACGCGGTGGAAACACCATATATTTT.

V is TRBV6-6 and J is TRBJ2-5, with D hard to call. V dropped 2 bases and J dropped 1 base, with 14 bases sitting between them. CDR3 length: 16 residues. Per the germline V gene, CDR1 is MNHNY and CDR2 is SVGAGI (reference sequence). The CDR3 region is CASSYPPRAAQETQYF. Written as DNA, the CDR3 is TGTGCCAGCAGTTACCCCCCCCGGGCAGCCCAAGAGACCCAGTACTTC.

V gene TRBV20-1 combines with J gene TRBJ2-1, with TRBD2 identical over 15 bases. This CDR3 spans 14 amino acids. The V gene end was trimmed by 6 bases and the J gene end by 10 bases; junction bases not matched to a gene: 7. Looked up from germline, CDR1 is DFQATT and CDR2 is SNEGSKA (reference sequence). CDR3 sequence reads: CSATGTSGRREQFF. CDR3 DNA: TGCAGTGCAACCGGGACTAGCGGGAGGAGGGAGCAGTTCTTC.

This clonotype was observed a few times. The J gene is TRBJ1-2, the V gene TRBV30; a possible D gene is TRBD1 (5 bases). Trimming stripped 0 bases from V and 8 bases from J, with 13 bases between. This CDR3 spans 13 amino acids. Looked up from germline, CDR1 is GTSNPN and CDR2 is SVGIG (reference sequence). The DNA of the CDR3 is TGTGCCTGGAGTGTGTCCTCGGGGGACGGCTACACCTTC. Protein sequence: CAWSVSSGDGYTF.

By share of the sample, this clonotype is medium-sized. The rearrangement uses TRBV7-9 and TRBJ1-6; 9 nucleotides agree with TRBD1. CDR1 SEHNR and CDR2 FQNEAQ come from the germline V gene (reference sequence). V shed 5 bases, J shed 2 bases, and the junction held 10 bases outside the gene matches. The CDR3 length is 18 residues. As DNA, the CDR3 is TGTGCCAGCAGCGGCGGCCCGGGACAGGGAACCTATAATTCACCCCTCCACTTT. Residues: CASSGGPGQGTYNSPLHF. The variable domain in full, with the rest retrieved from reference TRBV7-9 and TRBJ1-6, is DTGVSQNPRHKITKRGQNVTFRCDPISEHNRLYWYRQTLGQGPEFLTYFQNEAQLEKSRLLSDRFSAERPKGSFSTLEIQRTEQGDSAMYLCASSGGPGQGTYNSPLHFGNGTRLTVT.

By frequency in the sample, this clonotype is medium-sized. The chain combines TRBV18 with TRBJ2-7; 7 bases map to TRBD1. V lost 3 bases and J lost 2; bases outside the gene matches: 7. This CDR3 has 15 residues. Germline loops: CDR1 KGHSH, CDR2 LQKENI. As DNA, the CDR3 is TGTGCCAGCTCACCTGTCCAGGGGGATACCTACGAGCAGTACTTC. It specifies CASSPVQGDTYEQYF.

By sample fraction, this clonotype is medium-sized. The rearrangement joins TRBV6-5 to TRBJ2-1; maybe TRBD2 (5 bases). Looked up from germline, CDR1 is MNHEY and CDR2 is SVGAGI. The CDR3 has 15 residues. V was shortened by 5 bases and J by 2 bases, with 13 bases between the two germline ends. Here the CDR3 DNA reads TGTGCCAGCAGTGTAAAACCGGGGACCTACAATGAGCAGTTCTTC. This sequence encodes CASSVKPGTYNEQFF.

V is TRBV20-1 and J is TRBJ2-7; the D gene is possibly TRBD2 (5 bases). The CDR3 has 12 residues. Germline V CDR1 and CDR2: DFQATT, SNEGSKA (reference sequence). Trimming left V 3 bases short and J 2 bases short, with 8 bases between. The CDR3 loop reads CSASSGTYEQYF. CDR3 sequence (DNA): TGCAGTGCTAGTTCCGGGACCTACGAGCAGTACTTC.

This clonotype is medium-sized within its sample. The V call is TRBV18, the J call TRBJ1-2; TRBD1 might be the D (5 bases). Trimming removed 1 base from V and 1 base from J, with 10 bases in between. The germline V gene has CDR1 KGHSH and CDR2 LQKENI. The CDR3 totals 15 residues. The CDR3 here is CASSPRSGNNYGYTF. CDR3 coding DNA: TGTGCCAGCTCACCACGTTCAGGGAATAACTATGGCTACACCTTC.